The 28 T cell receptor beta chains in this list originate from one sample, sequenced in a study of T cell responses to AZD1222 COVID-19 vaccine. Clones were sequenced by immunoSEQ multiplex PCR, and TCRdb holds only the in-frame ones, with some missing. Of approximately 75,000 clones in the sample, 90% were seen once. The sequencing used peripheral blood, collected 28 days after the second AZD1222 dose. These receptors were obtained from an adult who received the AZD1222 COVID-19 vaccine.

This sequence joins TRBV18 and TRBJ1-4, with a weak D call TRBD1 (6 bases). The length of the CDR3 is 15 residues. The V end was cut by 3 bases, the J end by 4 bases, with 12 bases between. Germline values: CDR1 KGHSH, CDR2 LQKENI. CDR3 sequence reads: CASSPTGVLNEKLFF. In DNA form, the CDR3 reads TGTGCCAGCTCACCGACAGGAGTCCTTAATGAAAAACTGTTTTTT.

The V call is TRBV12-3 or TRBV12-4, the J call TRBJ2-7; no clear D. V was trimmed by 5 bases and J by 3 bases, leaving 5 bases between them. This CDR3 comprises 11 residues. CDR3 sequence reads: CASSPGYEQYF. The DNA for the CDR3 is TGTGCCAGCAGTCCTGGCTACGAGCAGTACTTC.

This clone occurred once. The chain's CDR3 is CASSPTPLGLVRRSNEQFF. The CDR3 bases are TGTGCCAGCAGCCCCACCCCCCTAGGACTGGTACGACGGTCCAATGAGCAGTTCTTC. This sequence joins TRBV9 and TRBJ2-1; D is possibly TRBD2 (5 bases). This CDR3 region has 19 residues. The germline V and J ends were trimmed by 4 bases and 6 bases, with 29 bases remaining between them. The germline V gene has CDR1 SGDLS and CDR2 YYNGEE. The whole variable domain, filled in from reference TRBV9 and TRBJ2-1, reads DSGVTQTPKHLITATGQRVTLRCSPRSGDLSVYWYQQSLDQGLQFLIQYYNGEERAKGNILERFSAQQFPDLHSELNLSSLELGDSALYFCASSPTPLGLVRRSNEQFFGPGTRLTVL.

The genes are TRBV24-1 and TRBJ2-7, with D perhaps TRBD2 (6 bases). V shed 2 bases and J shed 7 bases, with 17 bases lying between them. Germline values: CDR1 KGHDR, CDR2 SFDVKD. CDR3 length: 15 amino acids. The CDR3 DNA reads TGTGCCACCAGTGATTCGAATGGAGGGGCTGGGGAGCAGTACTTC. Translated: CATSDSNGGAGEQYF.

The chain combines TRBV24-1 with TRBJ1-3, with D possibly matching TRBD1 (5 bases). The germline gives CDR1 KGHDR, CDR2 SFDVKD. V lost 3 bases and J 3 bases, leaving 11 bases between the germline ends. The CDR3 sequence is 15 residues long. The CDR3 DNA follows: TGTGCCACCAGTGATCCGACAGATAATGGAAACACCATATATTTT. Translated: CATSDPTDNGNTIYF.

The rearrangement links TRBV4-2 to TRBJ2-3; D possibly uses TRBD1 or TRBD2 (6 bases each). V was pared by 4 bases and J by 4 bases, with 12 bases between. The CDR3 totals 14 residues. In germline, CDR1 is LGHNA, CDR2 YNFKEQ. CDR3 protein: CASSPVGGPDTQYF. CDR3 sequence (DNA): TGTGCCAGCAGCCCGGTGGGGGGCCCAGATACGCAGTATTTT.

CDR3 nucleotides: TGTGCCAGCAGTTTAGTAGCGGGGACGGGGGGCTACACCTTC. Its protein is CASSLVAGTGGYTF. The rearrangement links TRBV28 to TRBJ1-2; D perhaps matches TRBD1 (5 bases). The germline gives CDR1 MDHEN, CDR2 SYDVKM. Trimming took off 2 bases at V and 8 bases at J, with 15 bases between the two ends. The CDR3 loop spans 14 amino acids.

The genes are TRBV7-9 and TRBJ2-7; D is possibly TRBD1 (5 bases). V was pared by 3 bases and J by 0 bases, with 12 bases between. Germline loops: CDR1 SEHNR, CDR2 FQNEAQ (reference sequence). The CDR3 loop spans 15 amino acids. The CDR3 sequence: CASSLGQVGSYEQYF. The CDR3 DNA follows: TGTGCCAGCAGCTTGGGGCAGGTAGGCTCCTACGAGCAGTACTTC.

This sequence joins TRBV5-1 and TRBJ1-1, with 10 bases aligning to TRBD1. V lost 3 bases to trimming and J lost 3 bases; unmatched junction nucleotides: 2. The CDR3 has 14 residues. Looked up from germline, CDR1 is SGHRS and CDR2 is YFSETQ. The CDR3 reads CASSWTGGDTEAFF. CDR3 nucleotide sequence: TGCGCCAGCAGCTGGACAGGGGGGGACACTGAAGCTTTCTTT.

The rearrangement joins TRBV4-3 to TRBJ2-1; 12 positions agree with TRBD2. CDR3 length: 19 residues. Germline trimming cut 2 bases from V and 0 bases from J; bases unmatched to any gene: 8. Germline V CDR1 and CDR2: LGHNA, YSLEER. In DNA, the CDR3 is TGCGCCAGCAGCCAAACTAGCGGGGGGCCTTGGTTCTCCTACAATGAGCAGTTCTTC. This translates into CASSQTSGGPWFSYNEQFF.

The rearrangement uses TRBV2 and TRBJ2-6; 8 positions match TRBD1. The CDR3 loop spans 17 amino acids. V was pared by 3 bases and J by 2 bases, with 6 bases of the junction left unmatched. The germline V gene encodes CDR1 SNHLY and CDR2 FYNNEI. CDR3 sequence reads: CASSEPGQGAGANVLTF. The CDR3 bases are TGTGCCAGCAGTGAGCCCGGACAGGGTGCTGGGGCCAACGTCCTGACTTTC.

The chain carries TRBV7-3 and TRBJ2-7; 9 bases match TRBD2. V lost 5 bases and J lost 6; bases outside the gene matches: 5. The germline CDR1 and CDR2 sequences are SGHTA and FQGTGA. This CDR3 is built from 13 residues. The CDR3 DNA reads as TGTGCCAGCAGCGCCGGGACTAGCAGCGAGCAGTACTTC. Encoded protein: CASSAGTSSEQYF.

The chain has TRBV24-1 and TRBJ1-2; D unclear. V dropped 3 bases and J dropped 5 bases, with 12 bases sitting between them. Germline-derived CDR1 and CDR2 are KGHDR and SFDVKD. This CDR3 contains 14 residues. CDR3 sequence reads: CATSDNSLGYGYTF. Written as DNA, the CDR3 is TGTGCCACCAGTGATAATAGCCTCGGGTATGGCTACACCTTC.

The chain is built from TRBV11-1 and TRBJ1-1; 8 bases match TRBD1. J gave up 4 bases and V 3 bases, and 4 bases lay outside the gene matches. The CDR3 contains 14 residues. Germline V CDR1 and CDR2: SGHAT, FQDESV (reference sequence). CDR3 protein: CASSFDRGGTEAFF. The CDR3 nucleotides are TGTGCCAGCAGCTTTGACAGGGGAGGCACTGAAGCTTTCTTT.

This sequence joins TRBV6-2 or TRBV6-3 and TRBJ2-7; no reliable D call. This CDR3 has 15 amino acids. The germline V gene has CDR1 MNHEY and CDR2 SVGEGT. Trimming took 0 bases from V and 6 from J, leaving 15 bases between them. The CDR3 is CASSYSGQSAVEQYF. Here the CDR3 DNA reads TGTGCCAGCAGTTACTCCGGGCAATCTGCGGTCGAGCAGTACTTC.

This chain links TRBV20-1 with TRBJ1-2, with 10 bases fitting TRBD1. Trimming removed 3 bases from V and 7 bases from J; junction bases left unmatched: 5. The germline V gene encodes CDR1 DFQATT and CDR2 SNEGSKA (reference sequence). The CDR3 has 13 residues. CDR3: CSASGQGGSGYTF. CDR3 nucleotides: TGCAGTGCTAGTGGACAGGGGGGGTCTGGCTACACCTTC.

The chain employs TRBV6-6 and TRBJ1-4, with 9 positions matching TRBD1. The V gene end was trimmed by 5 bases and the J gene end by 8 bases; junction bases not matched to a gene: 15. Germline V gene data show CDR1 as MNHNY and CDR2 as SVGAGI (reference sequence). The CDR3 contains 17 residues. The CDR3 protein is CASSPGFRDRVQEKLFF. CDR3 coding DNA: TGTGCCAGCAGTCCCGGTTTCCGGGACAGGGTGCAAGAAAAACTGTTTTTT.

This sequence joins TRBV6-5 and TRBJ2-2; D perhaps matches TRBD2 (6 bases). V was shortened by 6 bases and J by 1 base, with 9 bases between the two germline ends. Looked up from germline, CDR1 is MNHEY and CDR2 is SVGAGI. The CDR3 contains 14 residues. CDR3 sequence: CASREEGNTGELFF. CDR3 sequence (DNA): TGTGCCAGCAGGGAGGAGGGGAACACCGGGGAGCTGTTTTTT.

The V call is TRBV28, the J call TRBJ2-7; D unclear. The CDR3 runs 12 residues. Germline V lookup: CDR1 MDHEN, CDR2 SYDVKM. The germline V and J ends were trimmed by 6 bases and 3 bases, with 9 bases remaining between them. The CDR3, as DNA: TGTGCCAGCAGCTATAATAACTACGAGCAGTACTTC. It yields the protein CASSYNNYEQYF.

The chain combines TRBV4-1 with TRBJ2-3; perhaps TRBD2 as D (6 bases). This CDR3 has 16 residues. Trimming left V 4 bases short and J 4 bases short, with 18 bases between. The germline V gene has CDR1 MGHRA and CDR2 YSYEKL. CDR3: CASSRLKTSGSDTQYF. Here the CDR3 DNA reads TGCGCCAGCAGCCGACTTAAGACTAGTGGCTCAGATACGCAGTATTTT.

This clone was recorded once. The genes are TRBV11-2 and TRBJ2-7, with 8 bases aligning to TRBD1. The CDR3 spans 15 residues. Germline lookup yields CDR1 SGHAT and CDR2 FQNNGV. J lost 5 bases, V lost 5 bases, and 11 bases had no gene match. CDR3 amino acids: CASSPGTGGLHEQYF. CDR3 in DNA: TGTGCCAGCAGCCCCGGGACAGGTGGCCTTCACGAGCAGTACTTC.

This clone was recorded only once. This rearrangement joins TRBV18 to TRBJ1-2, with no clear D. V was pared by 0 bases and J by 4 bases, with 15 bases between. The germline CDR1 and CDR2 sequences are KGHSH and LQKENI. CDR3 length: 16 residues. The DNA for the CDR3 is TGTGCCAGCTCACCACCGTCGAATACGGGCAGCTATGGCTACACCTTC. Residues: CASSPPSNTGSYGYTF.

This chain links TRBV6-5 with TRBJ1-3, with unresolved D. Germline-derived CDR1 and CDR2 are MNHEY and SVGAGI. This CDR3 has 13 residues. Trimming removed 3 bases at V and 2 bases at J, with 5 bases between. The CDR3 DNA follows: TGTGCCAGCAGTTATTTAACTGGAAACACCATATATTTT. It translates to CASSYLTGNTIYF.

V usage is TRBV4-3 and J usage is TRBJ1-3; D is unresolved. The J call may be wrong; the DNA end is better matched by TRBJ2-2. The CDR3 runs 16 residues. Germline CDR1 reads LGHNA; CDR2 reads YSLEER. CDR3 in amino acids: CASSQNLQTNTGELFF. In DNA form, the CDR3 reads TGCGCCAGCAGCCAAAATTTACAGACGAACACCGGGGAGCTGTTTTTT.

V gene TRBV5-1 combines with J gene TRBJ1-2; 11 bases match TRBD1. V was pared by 4 bases and J by 5 bases, with 4 bases of the junction left unmatched. CDR3 length equals 14 residues. Germline assignment: CDR1 SGHRS and CDR2 YFSETQ. The CDR3 DNA sequence: TGCGCCAGCAGCCACGGACAGGGGGCATATGGCTACACCTTC. It yields the protein CASSHGQGAYGYTF.

This sequence joins TRBV19 and TRBJ1-2; D uncertain. The length of the CDR3 is 13 residues. Germline CDR1 reads LNHDA; CDR2 reads SQIVND (reference sequence). Trimming removed 4 bases from V and 2 bases from J, with 8 bases in between. CDR3 protein: CASSTNSNYGYTF. The CDR3 DNA sequence: TGTGCCAGTAGTACTAACAGCAACTATGGCTACACCTTC.

This chain links TRBV5-8 with TRBJ2-5, with TRBD2 matching 10 bases. Unmatched junction bases numbered 5, after V lost 4 bases and J lost 5 bases. CDR1 and CDR2 (germline): SGHTS, YDEGEE. The CDR3 loop spans 14 amino acids. The CDR3 is CASSPGLAKETQYF. In DNA form, the CDR3 reads TGTGCCAGCAGCCCGGGACTAGCGAAGGAGACCCAGTACTTC.

V gene TRBV7-3 combines with J gene TRBJ2-3; D is possibly TRBD2 (5 bases). This CDR3 contains 16 residues. Trimming removed 5 bases from V and 2 bases from J, with 17 bases in between. Per the germline V gene, CDR1 is SGHTA and CDR2 is FQGTGA. The CDR3 DNA reads as TGTGCCAGCAGCGAAAGCGGTCCTCCCCACACAGATACGCAGTATTTT. As protein: CASSESGPPHTDTQYF. The full variable domain, in which reference TRBV7-3 and TRBJ2-3 provide the parts outside the CDR3, is GAGVSQTPSNKVTEKGKYVELRCDPISGHTALYWYRQSLGQGPEFLIYFQGTGAADDSGLPNDRFFAVRPEGSVSTLKIQRTERGDSAVYLCASSESGPPHTDTQYFGPGTRLTVL.